The clone carrying this TCR beta chain came up a few times. Its antigen is currently unknown. The data belong to a study of Ad26.COV2.S vaccination and SARS-CoV-2 variants. General study results and limits: Similar non-spike TCR breadth was seen in vaccine and placebo recipients. The breadth of spike-specific CD8+ and CD4+ T cell responses after vaccination was reportedly substantial. Individuals receiving vaccine had higher spike-specific TCR breadth than placebo recipients did.

Germline assignment: CDR1 SGHTA and CDR2 FQGTGA. This CDR3 region has 19 residues. J was trimmed by 0 bases and V by 1 base; bases with no gene match: 11. TCRdb's copy holds only in-frame clones and misses some; the assay was immunoSEQ multiplex PCR. The profile shows over 90,000 clones, about 78% of them singletons. The rearrangement uses TRBV7-3 and TRBJ1-4; 7 bases line up with TRBD1. The receptor's source is a human donor who had recovered from COVID-19. Sequencing used peripheral blood, obtained after recovery from COVID-19. CDR3 sequence (DNA): TGTGCCAGCAGCTTAAAGGGGGGACAGAAACTTGCAACTAATGAAAAACTGTTTTTT. It yields the protein CASSLKGGQKLATNEKLFF.